These T cell receptor beta chains were read from a single sample in a study of blood T cell repertoires in COVID-19. Sequenced by immunoSEQ multiplex PCR; TCRdb stores in-frame clones only, minus some. Of about 150,000 clones listed, 84% are singletons. What was sequenced was peripheral blood. The source is a man between 65 and 80 years old with acute or convalescent COVID-19. Both conserved end residues are part of each CDR3.

cdr3_length | v_call | cdr3_aa
13 | TRBV12-3/TRBV12-4 | CASSLSENQPQHF
14 | TRBV7-9 | CASSPRTGNEKLFF
14 | TRBV7-3 | CASSSAGRYNEQFF
14 | TRBV6-1 | CASSEDRGHYEQYF
16 | TRBV19 | CASSIRSGTATDTQYF
17 | TRBV29-1 | CSVEPGAPASGNTEAFF
18 | TRBV12-5 | CASGLARLVNTSTDTQYF
16 | TRBV5-1 | CASSEPGQGADSPLHF
13 | TRBV3-1/TRBV3-2 | CASSQTFPGGAFF
19 | TRBV28 | CASRQSRDRGRRRNTEAFF
14 | TRBV11-2 | CASSLGPTRREQYF
19 | TRBV4-1 | CASSQEGAGGLVSGNTIYF
18 | TRBV11-2 | CASSLGASGAQPTDTQYF
15 | TRBV28 | CASSAAGLAGGVQFF
13 | TRBV12-3/TRBV12-4 | CASSWQAQGEQFF
14 | TRBV2 | CASSTDRGWVEAFF
14 | TRBV7-9 | CASSLDSSTDTQYF
15 | TRBV19 | CASSARTGIQETQYF